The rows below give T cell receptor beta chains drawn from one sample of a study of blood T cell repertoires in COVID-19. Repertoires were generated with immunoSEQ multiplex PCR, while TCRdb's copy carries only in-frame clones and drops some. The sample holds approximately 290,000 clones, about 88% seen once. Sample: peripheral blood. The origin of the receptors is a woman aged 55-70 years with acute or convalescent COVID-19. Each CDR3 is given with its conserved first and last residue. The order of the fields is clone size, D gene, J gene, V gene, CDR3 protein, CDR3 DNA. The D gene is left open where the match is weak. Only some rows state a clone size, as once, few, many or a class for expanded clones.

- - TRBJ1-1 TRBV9 CASMQGPDIGTEAFF TGTGCCAGCATGCAGGGGCCGGACATCGGGACTGAAGCTTTCTTT
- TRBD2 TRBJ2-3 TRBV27 CASSLPGLAADTQYF TGTGCCAGCAGTCTTCCGGGACTAGCAGCAGATACGCAGTATTTT
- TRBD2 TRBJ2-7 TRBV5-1 CASSPGLAGKPYEQYF TGCGCCAGCAGCCCGGGACTAGCGGGAAAACCCTACGAGCAGTACTTC
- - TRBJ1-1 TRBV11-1 CASSPGGGAKTEAFF TGTGCCAGCAGCCCCGGCGGGGGGGCAAAAACTGAAGCTTTCTTT
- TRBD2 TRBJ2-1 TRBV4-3 CASSDRRGYNEQFF TGCGCCAGCAGCGATAGGCGGGGGTACAATGAGCAGTTCTTC
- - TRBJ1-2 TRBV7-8 CASSLVVSGPGYTF TGTGCCAGCAGCTTAGTGGTCTCAGGGCCTGGCTACACCTTC
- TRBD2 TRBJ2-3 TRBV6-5 CASRQRGGNTQYF TGTGCCAGCAGGCAGCGGGGAGGAAATACGCAGTATTTT
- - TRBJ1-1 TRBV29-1 CSAARSLDAFF TGCAGCGCCGCCCGGAGTCTCGATGCTTTCTTT
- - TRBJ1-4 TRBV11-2 CASSPGHSNNEKLFF TGTGCCAGCAGCCCGGGACACTCTAATAATGAAAAACTGTTTTTT
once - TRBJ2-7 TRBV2 CASSPNYEQYF TGTGCCAGCAGTCCAAACTACGAGCAGTACTTC
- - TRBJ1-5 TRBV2 CASSESRGSNQPQHF TGTGCCAGCAGTGAAAGCCGGGGGAGCAATCAGCCCCAGCATTTT
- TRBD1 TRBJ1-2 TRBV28 CASSRTGAYGYTF TGTGCCAGCAGCCGGACAGGGGCCTATGGCTACACCTTC
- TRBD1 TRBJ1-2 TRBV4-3 CASSQDFRQGGANYGYTF TGCGCCAGCAGTCAAGATTTCCGACAGGGCGGCGCTAACTATGGCTACACCTTC
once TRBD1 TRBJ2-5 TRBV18 CASSLDRAETQYF TGTGCCAGCTCACTAGACAGGGCAGAGACCCAGTACTTC
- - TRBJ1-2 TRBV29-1 CSVEAVYGYTF TGCAGCGTTGAGGCAGTCTATGGCTACACCTTC
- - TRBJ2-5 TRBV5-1 CASSPARVLEETQYF TGCGCCAGCAGCCCCGCCCGGGTCCTGGAGGAGACCCAGTACTTC
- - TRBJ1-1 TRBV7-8 CASSLTGSTEAFF TGTGCCAGCAGCTTGACGGGGAGCACTGAAGCTTTCTTT
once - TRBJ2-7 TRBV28 CASSLLGSYEQYF TGTGCCAGCAGTCTCCTCGGGAGCTACGAGCAGTACTTC
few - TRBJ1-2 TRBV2 CASRPGLSTYGYTF TGTGCCAGCAGGCCGGGACTCTCTACCTATGGCTACACCTTC
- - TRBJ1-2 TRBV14 CASSQTGYGYTF TGTGCCAGCAGCCAAACAGGATATGGCTACACCTTC
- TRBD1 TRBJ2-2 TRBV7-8 CASSRKVGTAFLLFF TGTGCCAGCTCCCGAAAAGTCGGGACAGCGTTTCTGCTGTTTTTT
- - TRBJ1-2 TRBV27 CASSFDRRNGYTF TGTGCCAGCAGTTTCGACAGGAGAAATGGCTACACCTTC
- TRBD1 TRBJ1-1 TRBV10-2 CASSVRTGGDTEAFF TGCGCCAGCAGTGTACGTACAGGGGGGGACACTGAAGCTTTCTTT
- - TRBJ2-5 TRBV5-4 CASSQDSLSGETQYF TGTGCCAGCAGCCAGGACAGTTTGAGTGGGGAGACCCAGTACTTC
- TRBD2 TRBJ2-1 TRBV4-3 CASSQDSGISGEQFF TGCGCCAGCAGCCAAGACAGCGGGATCTCGGGTGAGCAGTTCTTC
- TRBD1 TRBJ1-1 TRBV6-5 CASSWTGRNTEAFF TGTGCCAGCAGTTGGACAGGGAGGAACACTGAAGCTTTCTTT
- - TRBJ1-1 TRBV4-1 CASSGRTENTEAFF TGCGCCAGCAGCGGCCGGACAGAAAACACTGAAGCTTTCTTT